A single sample is the source of the 11 T cell receptor beta chains below, sequenced in a study of shared clonotypes between healthy human individuals. Here immunoSEQ multiplex PCR was the method, and the copy in TCRdb shows in-frame clones only, minus some. The table shows about 980,000 clones, with about three quarters occurring only once. The specimen sequenced was memory CD4+ T cells sorted from blood. Subset meaning: CD45RA-negative fraction. These receptor sequences come from a man between 18 and 29 years old in good health.

This chain joins TRBV28 and TRBJ1-6, with 8 bases fitting TRBD1. Germline CDR1 is MDHEN and CDR2 is SYDVKM. V lost 6 bases, J lost 7 bases, and 17 bases stayed unmatched. This CDR3 region has 18 residues. The CDR3 nucleotides are TGTGCCAGCAGCCCGGACAGGGACATGGTCCGAAAGAATTCACCCCTCCACTTT. Its translation: CASSPDRDMVRKNSPLHF.

This chain connects TRBV9 to TRBJ1-2, with a tentative D call TRBD1 (5 bases). This CDR3 is 14 amino acids long. Per the germline V gene, CDR1 is SGDLS and CDR2 is YYNGEE. V dropped 3 bases and J dropped 7 bases, with 16 bases sitting between them. The CDR3 here is CASSAVGQGAGYTF. Written as DNA, the CDR3 is TGTGCCAGCAGCGCCGTGGGGCAGGGTGCTGGCTACACCTTC.

Ten or more counts support this clone. This chain connects TRBV19 to TRBJ1-1, with a weak D call TRBD1 (5 bases). CDR1 is LNHDA and CDR2 is SQIVND in the germline V gene (reference sequence). Between the trimmed V and J ends, which lost 0 bases and 4 bases, there was a span of 9 bases. The CDR3 totals 14 residues. CDR3 DNA: TGTGCCAGTAGTATAGATGGGGGTACCACTGAAGCTTTCTTT. It specifies CASSIDGGTTEAFF.

The chain uses TRBV7-8 and TRBJ2-3, with TRBD2 as a possible D gene (6 bases). Between the trimmed V and J ends, which lost 1 base and 2 bases, there was a span of 10 bases. The CDR3 runs to 15 residues. Germline CDR1 is SGHVS and CDR2 is FQNEAQ. The CDR3 DNA follows: TGTGCCAGCAGCTTAGTTGTGGACTACACAGATACGCAGTATTTT. It encodes CASSLVVDYTDTQYF.

The CDR3 protein is CASSLWDSNQPQHF. The CDR3 region has the DNA TGTGCCAGCAGCTTATGGGACAGCAATCAGCCCCAGCATTTT. The chain links TRBV7-2 to TRBJ1-5, with D tentatively TRBD1 (5 bases). From germline, CDR1 is SGHTA and CDR2 FQGNSA. The V and J ends lost 2 bases and 1 base respectively, with 6 bases between them. CDR3 length equals 14 residues.

The chain joins TRBV10-2 to TRBJ2-3; 12 bases are a match to TRBD2. CDR3 length: 18 residues. V dropped 0 bases and J dropped 2; count of bases not matched to a gene: 6. The germline V gene encodes CDR1 WSHSY and CDR2 SAAADI. This chain's CDR3 is CASSESRGLAGNTDTQYF. The CDR3 region has the DNA TGCGCCAGCAGTGAGTCCCGCGGACTAGCGGGAAACACAGATACGCAGTATTTT.

In this sample, this clone turned up once. This may be a read error, as it is one base from a much larger clone. The chain employs TRBV29-1 and TRBJ1-1; D might be TRBD1 (6 bases). V was clipped by 8 bases and J by 3 bases, with 13 bases between them. Germline loops: CDR1 SQVTM, CDR2 ANQGSEA. CDR3 size: 12 residues. CDR3 sequence (DNA): TGCAGCCTACGGAGGGGGTACACTGAAGCTTTCTTT. This translates into CSLRRGYTEAFF.

This sequence joins TRBV27 and TRBJ1-2, with 7 bases fitting TRBD1. The CDR3 spans 17 residues. CDR1 is MNHEY and CDR2 is SMNVEV in the germline V gene (reference sequence). With V trimmed by 1 base and J by 1 base, 9 bases remained unmatched. The CDR3 spells CASSLYRGAGGNYGYTF. CDR3 bases: TGTGCCAGCAGTTTATACAGGGGCGCGGGGGGTAACTATGGCTACACCTTC.

Only one count was recorded for this clone. V gene TRBV14 combines with J gene TRBJ2-7; D ambiguous. Looked up from germline, CDR1 is SGHDN and CDR2 is FVKESK. Trimming shortened V by 1 base and J by 0 bases, and 7 bases separated the two germline ends. This CDR3 is 14 amino acids long. CDR3 nucleotides: TGTGCCAGCAGCCAAGGAGTAGGCTCCTACGAGCAGTACTTC. Its translation is CASSQGVGSYEQYF.

This clone showed up just a few times. The J gene is TRBJ2-1, the V gene TRBV30; TRBD1 matches 8 bases. This CDR3 spans 12 amino acids. Losses at the gene ends were 5 bases for V and 7 bases for J; bases not matched to a gene: 4. Germline V gene sequence: CDR1 GTSNPN, CDR2 SVGIG (reference sequence). CDR3 DNA: TGTGCCTGGCAGGGGGCAGGGAATGAGCAGTTCTTC. This codes for CAWQGAGNEQFF.

V usage is TRBV5-4 and J usage is TRBJ1-1; a weak D match, TRBD1 (6 bases). The V end was cut by 3 bases, the J end by 5 bases, with 17 bases between. Germline CDR1 reads SGHNT; CDR2 reads YYREEE (reference sequence). This CDR3 is built from 15 residues. CDR3 nucleotides: TGTGCCAGCAGCTCCTCTCCGGACAGCCTTACTGAAGCTTTCTTT. Protein product: CASSSSPDSLTEAFF.